Listed here are 20 T cell receptor beta chains from one sample, sequenced in a study of shared clonotypes between healthy human individuals. The assay was immunoSEQ multiplex PCR, and TCRdb's table has in-frame clones only and misses some. The sample comprises a few million clones, approximately 93% of which are singletons, and approximately 0.4% rests with the top ten. Sequencing was performed on naive CD4+ T cells from PBMCs. Noted subset: CD45RA+ positively selected. The receptor set was obtained from a young man in good health. Some clones in this sample may be carry-over from other donors' samples.

The chain recombines TRBV29-1 with TRBJ2-5; D remains unclear. The CDR3 consists of 11 residues. Germline CDR1 is SQVTM and CDR2 is ANQGSEA. The V gene lost 6 bases and the J gene lost 4 bases, with 9 bases spanning the gap. The CDR3 DNA reads as TGCAGCGTCAAGGATACAGAGACCCAGTACTTC. This gives the protein CSVKDTETQYF. Drawing the rest from reference TRBV29-1 and TRBJ2-5, the complete variable domain is SAVISQKPSRDICQRGTSLTIQCQVDSQVTMMFWYRQQPGQSLTLIATANQGSEATYESGFVIDKFPISRPNLTFSTLTVSNMSPEDSSIYLCSVKDTETQYFGPGTRLLVL.

The chain joins TRBV18 to TRBJ1-4; D is perhaps TRBD1 (6 bases). The CDR3 runs 15 residues. Trimming removed 3 bases from V and 8 bases from J, with 16 bases in between. Germline CDR1 reads KGHSH; CDR2 reads LQKENI. The CDR3: CASSPRGGLGEKLFF. Here the CDR3 DNA reads TGTGCCAGCTCACCCCGGGGGGGGCTAGGCGAAAAACTGTTTTTT.

The chain uses TRBV5-6 and TRBJ1-4, with D unclear. Germline assignment: CDR1 SGHDT and CDR2 YYEEEE. The CDR3 sequence is 15 residues long. V gave up 4 bases and J gave up 12 bases, with 22 bases separating them. CDR3 sequence: CASSGGGTGGKQLFF. The CDR3 DNA follows: TGTGCCAGCAGCGGAGGAGGTACCGGAGGGAAGCAACTGTTTTTT.

The V call is TRBV2, the J call TRBJ2-3; D gene ambiguous. The CDR3 covers 14 residues. The germline V gene has CDR1 SNHLY and CDR2 FYNNEI. V lost 7 bases and J 2 bases, leaving 13 bases between the germline ends. In DNA form, the CDR3 reads TGTGCCAGCAATCCGAGAGCGTCCACAGATACGCAGTATTTT. Translating gives CASNPRASTDTQYF.

The rearrangement uses TRBV6-5 and TRBJ2-7; 7 bases fit TRBD2. V dropped 0 bases and J dropped 3; count of bases not matched to a gene: 5. The CDR3 covers 15 residues. CDR1 and CDR2 (germline): MNHEY, SVGAGI. The CDR3 spells CASSYSASGYYEQYF. DNA of the CDR3: TGTGCCAGCAGTTACTCGGCTAGCGGTTACTACGAGCAGTACTTC.

The V gene is TRBV10-3, the J gene TRBJ2-3, with 11 bases identical to TRBD2. The CDR3 contains 18 residues. The germline V gene has CDR1 ENHRY and CDR2 SYGVKD. V dropped 1 base and J dropped 0; count of bases not matched to a gene: 6. The CDR3 here is CAISELISGRGSTDTQYF. The CDR3 DNA follows: TGTGCCATCAGTGAGTTGATTAGCGGGAGGGGAAGCACAGATACGCAGTATTTT.

The chain combines TRBV27 with TRBJ2-3, with no clear D. Trimming cost V 3 bases and J 3 bases, with 7 bases left between them. This CDR3 has 13 amino acids. Per germline, CDR1 MNHEY and CDR2 SMNVEV (reference sequence). This CDR3 is CASSFGKTDTQYF. Here the CDR3 DNA reads TGTGCCAGCAGTTTCGGAAAGACAGATACGCAGTATTTT.

This chain connects TRBV5-1 to TRBJ1-1; D is uncertain. CDR1 is SGHRS and CDR2 is YFSETQ in the germline V gene. V was pared by 1 base and J by 0 bases, with 7 bases between. This CDR3 is built from 14 residues. CDR3 amino acids: CASSLSQLNTEAFF. The CDR3 nucleotides read TGCGCCAGCAGCTTGTCACAACTGAACACTGAAGCTTTCTTT.

V gene TRBV10-3 combines with J gene TRBJ2-1, with TRBD2 matching 7 bases. Looked up from germline, CDR1 is ENHRY and CDR2 is SYGVKD. V trimming: 6 bases; J trimming: 0 bases; junction bases outside the gene matches: 14. The CDR3 has 18 residues. In DNA form, the CDR3 reads TGTGCCATCAGCCGACCCCAACTAGCGACAAGCTCCTACAATGAGCAGTTCTTC. Translation: CAISRPQLATSSYNEQFF.

This clone was counted a single time. V is TRBV2 and J is TRBJ1-5; D is uncertain. Germline CDR1 and CDR2: SNHLY and FYNNEI. The V gene lost 2 bases and the J gene lost 4 bases, with 9 bases spanning the gap. The CDR3 is 14 amino acids. The chain's CDR3 is CASSELARNQPQHF. The CDR3 coding sequence is TGTGCCAGCAGTGAATTGGCCAGAAATCAGCCCCAGCATTTT.

V is TRBV6-1 and J is TRBJ1-3; the D is unclear. The CDR3 has 14 amino acids. V lost 8 bases, J lost 4 bases, and 15 bases lay in between. CDR1 and CDR2 (germline): MNHNS, SASEGT. The CDR3 spells CASFSRSNGNTIYF. CDR3 sequence (DNA): TGTGCCAGCTTTAGCAGGAGTAACGGAAACACCATATATTTT.

This sequence joins TRBV11-2 and TRBJ1-5; 10 nucleotides align to TRBD1. The germline V gene encodes CDR1 SGHAT and CDR2 FQNNGV. This CDR3 contains 14 residues. V lost 5 bases, J lost 5 bases, and 3 bases stayed unmatched. The CDR3 region has the DNA TGTGCCAGCAGCCTGGGGACAGGGGATCAGCCCCAGCATTTT. Protein sequence: CASSLGTGDQPQHF. Variable domain in full (rest from reference TRBV11-2 and TRBJ1-5): EAGVAQSPRYKIIEKRQSVAFWCNPISGHATLYWYQQILGQGPKLLIQFQNNGVVDDSQLPKDRFSAERLKGVDSTLKIQPAKLEDSAVYLCASSLGTGDQPQHFGDGTRLSIL.

The DNA for the CDR3 is TGTGCCAGCATTTTAGCGGGAGGAGATGAGCAGTTCTTC. It yields the protein CASILAGGDEQFF. V gene TRBV6-1 combines with J gene TRBJ2-1; 10 nucleotides agree with TRBD2. J was trimmed by 8 bases and V by 7 bases; bases with no gene match: 5. The CDR3 length is 13 residues. Germline values: CDR1 MNHNS, CDR2 SASEGT.

The gene calls are TRBV10-3 and TRBJ2-5, with 15 bases fitting TRBD2. Germline values: CDR1 ENHRY, CDR2 SYGVKD. The CDR3 contains 17 residues. The V and J ends lost 3 bases and 4 bases, in that order; junction bases with no gene match: 6. The CDR3 DNA reads TGTGCCATCAGTGATCCGGGACTAGCGGGAGGAAGAGAGACCCAGTACTTC. It translates to CAISDPGLAGGRETQYF.

V usage is TRBV7-6 and J usage is TRBJ2-7; tentatively, D is TRBD2 (6 bases). The germline gives CDR1 SGHVS, CDR2 FNYEAQ. Trimming shortened V by 0 bases and J by 3 bases, and 12 bases separated the two germline ends. The CDR3 length is 15 residues. The CDR3 region has the DNA TGTGCCAGCAGCTTAGCGGCGGGGCAAGACTACGAGCAGTACTTC. This gives the protein CASSLAAGQDYEQYF.

The V gene is TRBV2, the J gene TRBJ1-1; D gene unclear. Germline CDR1 SNHLY, CDR2 FYNNEI. V was shortened by 5 bases and J by 1 base, with 11 bases between the two germline ends. This CDR3 spans 14 amino acids. Written as DNA, the CDR3 is TGTGCCAGCAGTATGACGGCCCAGAACACTGAAGCTTTCTTT. Its protein product is CASSMTAQNTEAFF.

V and J are TRBV5-1 and TRBJ2-5, with 7 bases that match TRBD2. After removal of 1 base from V and 2 bases from J, the junction contained 5 bases not matched to a gene. The CDR3 is 15 amino acids. The germline V gene encodes CDR1 SGHRS and CDR2 YFSETQ. This CDR3 reads CASSLSGISQETQYF. DNA for the CDR3: TGCGCCAGCAGCTTGAGCGGGATATCTCAAGAGACCCAGTACTTC.

This clone was seen once. J is TRBJ2-5 and V is TRBV15, with TRBD2 matching 8 bases. The ends lost 7 bases at V and 1 base at J; junction bases unmatched: 11. This CDR3 contains 16 residues. From germline, CDR1 is LNHNV and CDR2 YYDKDF (reference sequence). The CDR3 spells CATKARGALIQETQYF. The CDR3 DNA is TGTGCCACCAAGGCGCGGGGGGCCCTCATCCAAGAGACCCAGTACTTC.

The CDR3 DNA reads as TGTGCCAGCAGGGGTCGACTAGCGAGGGATACGCAGTATTTT. Its translation is CASRGRLARDTQYF. V gene TRBV28 combines with J gene TRBJ2-3, with TRBD2 matching 8 bases. The germline V gene has CDR1 MDHEN and CDR2 SYDVKM. The CDR3 runs to 14 residues. V shed 6 bases, J shed 6 bases, and the junction held 8 bases outside the gene matches.

This chain connects TRBV28 to TRBJ1-4; D perhaps matches TRBD1 (6 bases). Trimming cost V 8 bases and J 6 bases, with 13 bases left between them. Germline V gene sequence: CDR1 MDHEN, CDR2 SYDVKM. The CDR3 has 13 residues. The CDR3 protein is CASLRGVDEKLFF. DNA for the CDR3: TGTGCCAGCCTGAGGGGGGTGGATGAAAAACTGTTTTTT.